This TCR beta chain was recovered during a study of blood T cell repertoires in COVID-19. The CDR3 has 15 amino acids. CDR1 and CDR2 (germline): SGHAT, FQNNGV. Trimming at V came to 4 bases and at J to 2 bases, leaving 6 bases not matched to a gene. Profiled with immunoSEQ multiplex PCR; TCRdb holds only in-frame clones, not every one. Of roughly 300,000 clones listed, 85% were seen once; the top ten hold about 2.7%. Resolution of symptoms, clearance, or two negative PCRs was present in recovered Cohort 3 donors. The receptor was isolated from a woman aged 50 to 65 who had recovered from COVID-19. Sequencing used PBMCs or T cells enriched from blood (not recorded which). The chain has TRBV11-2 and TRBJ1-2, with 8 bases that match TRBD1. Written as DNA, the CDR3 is TGTGCCAGCAGCTCCCGGACAGGGACGAACTATGGCTACACCTTC. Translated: CASSSRTGTNYGYTF.